The rows below give T cell receptor beta chains drawn from one sample of a study of response to subunit inactivated influenza vaccine. Via MiXCR, TCRdb re-called the RT-PCR reads, giving one row per CDR3 protein. The sample yields fewer than 700,000 distinct CDR3 sequences, 10% to 15% seen once. The material sequenced was PBMCs from blood, taken roughly 6 weeks after vaccination. The receptors originated from a man between 50 and 59 years old who received an inactivated influenza vaccine. The CDR3 runs from the conserved cysteine through the conserved F or W. Each record gives: J gene, D gene, V gene, clone size, CDR3 DNA, CDR3 protein. A D gene is named only where the DNA matches it firmly. Size is stated for part of the rows, as once, few or many counts, or as a class when the clone is expanded.

J gene: TRBJ2-7; D gene: NA; V gene: TRBV7-2; clone size: NA; CDR3 DNA: TGTGCCAGCAGCTTAAACCCCTACGAGCAGTACTTC; CDR3 protein: CASSLNPYEQYF
J gene: TRBJ2-3; D gene: TRBD2; V gene: TRBV7-8; clone size: NA; CDR3 DNA: TGTGCCAGCAGCTTATTAGCGGGATTCATCACAGATACGCAGTATTTT; CDR3 protein: CASSLLAGFITDTQYF
J gene: TRBJ2-7; D gene: TRBD1; V gene: TRBV29-1; clone size: few; CDR3 DNA: TGCAGCGTTGCAGGGACAGATAGCTCCTACGAGCAGTACTTC; CDR3 protein: CSVAGTDSSYEQYF
J gene: TRBJ2-3; D gene: NA; V gene: TRBV20-1; clone size: few; CDR3 DNA: TGCAGTGCTACCACCCTCACTTGGGGCACAGATACGCAGTATTTT; CDR3 protein: CSATTLTWGTDTQYF
J gene: TRBJ2-7; D gene: NA; V gene: TRBV4-3; clone size: NA; CDR3 DNA: TGCGCCAGCAGCCAAGCATCCGGGGCGCCCTACGAGCAGTACTTC; CDR3 protein: CASSQASGAPYEQYF
J gene: TRBJ2-5; D gene: NA; V gene: TRBV20-1; clone size: few; CDR3 DNA: TGCAGTGCTAGAGATCATAGGTTATCAGAGACCCAGTACTTC; CDR3 protein: CSARDHRLSETQYF
J gene: TRBJ2-3; D gene: NA; V gene: TRBV20-1; clone size: few; CDR3 DNA: TGCAGTGCTAGCACGGGGACGCCGGGACTGAGCACAGATACGCAGTATTTT; CDR3 protein: CSASTGTPGLSTDTQYF
J gene: TRBJ2-7; D gene: NA; V gene: TRBV7-2; clone size: few; CDR3 DNA: TGTGCCAGCAGCTTTATGGGGGAGCTCTACGAGCAGTACTTC; CDR3 protein: CASSFMGELYEQYF
J gene: TRBJ2-7; D gene: TRBD2; V gene: TRBV4-2; clone size: NA; CDR3 DNA: TGTGCCAGCAGCCAAGAGCTTACTAGCGGTTTCAACGAGCAGTACTTC; CDR3 protein: CASSQELTSGFNEQYF
J gene: TRBJ1-3; D gene: NA; V gene: TRBV3-1; clone size: NA; CDR3 DNA: TGTGCCACCAGCCAAGGACAGCAAATTGGAAACACTATATATTTT; CDR3 protein: CATSQGQQIGNTIYF
J gene: TRBJ2-5; D gene: NA; V gene: TRBV10-3; clone size: many; CDR3 DNA: TGTGCCATCAGTCAGTCGTTAGAAGAGACCCAGTACTTC; CDR3 protein: CAISQSLEETQYF
J gene: TRBJ2-1; D gene: TRBD1; V gene: TRBV11-2; clone size: few; CDR3 DNA: TGTGCCGTAAGCACAGGGGTCGATGAGCAGTTCTTC; CDR3 protein: CAVSTGVDEQFF
J gene: TRBJ2-1; D gene: NA; V gene: TRBV4-3; clone size: few; CDR3 DNA: TGCGCCAGCAGCCAAAGGTCCGGGCAGGGGTTTGAGTATGAGCAGTTCTTC; CDR3 protein: CASSQRSGQGFEYEQFF
J gene: TRBJ1-6; D gene: NA; V gene: TRBV10-2; clone size: NA; CDR3 DNA: TGCGCCAGCAGTGAGACAGGGACCTATAATTCACCCCTCCACTTT; CDR3 protein: CASSETGTYNSPLHF
J gene: TRBJ2-7; D gene: TRBD1; V gene: TRBV7-9; clone size: NA; CDR3 DNA: TGTGCCAGCAGCTTAGACCGGACAGGGGTCTACGAGCAGTACTTC; CDR3 protein: CASSLDRTGVYEQYF
J gene: TRBJ2-7; D gene: TRBD2; V gene: TRBV9; clone size: few; CDR3 DNA: TGTGCCAGCAGCGTAGCGGGAGGCCACTACGAGCAGTACTTC; CDR3 protein: CASSVAGGHYEQYF
J gene: TRBJ2-7; D gene: NA; V gene: TRBV11-2; clone size: NA; CDR3 DNA: TGTGCCAGCAGCTTAGATTACTTGAACGAGCAGTACTTC; CDR3 protein: CASSLDYLNEQYF
J gene: TRBJ1-1; D gene: NA; V gene: TRBV13; clone size: NA; CDR3 DNA: TGTGCCAGCAGCTTAGGCCTTCGACGAGGGAACACTGAAGCTTTCTTT; CDR3 protein: CASSLGLRRGNTEAFF
J gene: TRBJ2-1; D gene: TRBD2; V gene: TRBV27; clone size: many; CDR3 DNA: TGTGCCAGCGGACTAGCGGGAGATAATGAGCAGTTCTTC; CDR3 protein: CASGLAGDNEQFF
J gene: TRBJ1-5; D gene: TRBD1; V gene: TRBV15; clone size: many; CDR3 DNA: TGTGCCACCAGCAGGCGGGACAGGGGCCCTAATCAGCCCCAGCATTTT; CDR3 protein: CATSRRDRGPNQPQHF